This entry describes one T cell receptor beta chain. These data belong to a study of blood T cell repertoires in COVID-19. Study context: T cells, B-cell-depleted T cells, or PBMCs provided the cDNA or gDNA that served as material.

Germline loops: CDR1 MNHEY, CDR2 SVGEGT. V lost 0 bases, J lost 0 bases, and 12 bases lay in between. The CDR3 runs to 16 residues. The data were produced by immunoSEQ multiplex PCR, yet TCRdb's version contains in-frame clones alone and is incomplete. The data show roughly 150,000 clones, approximately 80% seen once. The sample was peripheral blood. The receptor was isolated from a woman between 50 and 59 years old with acute or convalescent COVID-19. This sequence joins TRBV6-2 or TRBV6-3 and TRBJ2-7, with a tentative D call TRBD1 (6 bases). CDR3 sequence reads: CASSYSAGAVSYEQYF. The CDR3 bases are TGTGCCAGCAGTTACTCCGCAGGGGCTGTCTCCTACGAGCAGTACTTC.